Listed below are T cell receptor beta chains from one sample, sequenced in a study of T-cell reconstitution after alpha-beta-depleted transplantation in children. TCRdb passed the PCR reads through MiXCR, listing each CDR3 protein once. Altogether about 540,000 distinct CDR3 sequences are present, roughly 18% being singletons, with the ten largest covering 3.3%. The sequences come from PBMCs from the stem cell graft donor, collected from the stem cell graft. The receptors stem from a human donor who donated a stem cell graft to a child with acute lymphoblastic leukemia. Each CDR3 is given with its conserved first and last residue. D genes are given only for firm matches. Size values are once, few and many counts, or a class for expanded clones, and some rows have none.

d_call	clone_size	v_call	j_call	cdr3_nt	cdr3_aa
NA	few	TRBV9	TRBJ2-3	TGTGCCAGCAGCGTAGACTCGTACACAGATACGCAGTATTTT	CASSVDSYTDTQYF
NA	NA	TRBV5-5	TRBJ2-7	TGTGCCAGCAGTTCCGGACGGCCGACCTACGAGCAGTACTTC	CASSSGRPTYEQYF
NA	few	TRBV5-1	TRBJ2-1	TGCGCCAGCAGTGGTGGGGGAACCTACAATGAGCAGTTCTTC	CASSGGGTYNEQFF
NA	NA	TRBV11-1	TRBJ2-1	TGTGCCAGCAGCTTAGAGACGGACCGGGCGTACAATGAGCAGTTCTTC	CASSLETDRAYNEQFF
TRBD1	few	TRBV12-3/TRBV12-4	TRBJ2-4	TGTGCCAGCAGTTTACAGGGGGTCGGCAAAAACATTCAGTACTTC	CASSLQGVGKNIQYF
NA	NA	TRBV6-1	TRBJ2-2	TGTGCCAGCGGGGACCCGAACACCGGGGAGCTGTTTTTT	CASGDPNTGELFF
TRBD2	NA	TRBV11-2	TRBJ2-5	TGTGCCAGCAGCTTTGGAGGTCTCTCTGAGCGGGAGTCCACAGAGACCCAGTACTTC	CASSFGGLSERESTETQYF
TRBD1	NA	TRBV7-9	TRBJ2-7	TGTGCCAGCAGCTCGGACAGGGTGTGGGAGCAGTACTTC	CASSSDRVWEQYF
NA	NA	TRBV10-1	TRBJ1-1	TGCGCCAGCTCCTCAGGGGTGGGGAACACTGAAGCTTTCTTT	CASSSGVGNTEAFF
TRBD1	few	TRBV5-1	TRBJ1-3	TGCGCCAGCAGCAGGGACAGCGCCGTCTCTGGAAACACCATATATTTT	CASSRDSAVSGNTIYF
TRBD1	many	TRBV6-2/TRBV6-3	TRBJ2-7	TGTGCCAGCCTTGGACAGGGGGCCTACGAGCAGTACTTC	CASLGQGAYEQYF
TRBD2	NA	TRBV20-1	TRBJ2-2	TGCAGTGCTTCCGAGGTGGCTAGCGGGAGCCGAACCGGCGGGGAGCTGTTTTTT	CSASEVASGSRTGGELFF
NA	few	TRBV10-3	TRBJ2-1	TGTGCCATCAGTGCAGATACAGGGTTCGGCCCCAATGAGCAGTTCTTC	CAISADTGFGPNEQFF
TRBD1	NA	TRBV4-1	TRBJ2-2	TGCGCCAGCAGCCAAGAAGGGGGCCGGGTCGGGGAGCTGTTTTTT	CASSQEGGRVGELFF
NA	few	TRBV6-5	TRBJ2-3	TGTGCCAGCAGTTCCCAGGGTATCTCATCTCTCACAGATACGCAGTATTTT	CASSSQGISSLTDTQYF
TRBD2	few	TRBV7-8	TRBJ2-1	TGTGCCAGCAGCTTGGTTAGCGGGAGTCGCAATGAGCAGTTCTTC	CASSLVSGSRNEQFF
NA	few	TRBV7-8	TRBJ2-7	TGTGCCAGCAGCTTAGCAAGGACTGCCCTCGAGCAGTACTTC	CASSLARTALEQYF
NA	few	TRBV19	TRBJ2-7	TGTGCCAGTAGTTCCCTCTCCACAGGTGCCTACGAGCAGTACTTC	CASSSLSTGAYEQYF
NA	NA	TRBV7-6	TRBJ2-7	TGTGCCAGCAGCTCCGGGATAGGCTCCTACGAGCAGTACTTC	CASSSGIGSYEQYF
TRBD1	NA	TRBV27	TRBJ2-7	TGTGCCAGCAGTCCCGGGACAGGCGCTAGCTCCTACGAGCAGTACTTC	CASSPGTGASSYEQYF
NA	NA	TRBV6-1	TRBJ1-5	TGTGCCAGCAGGGACAGTCCGGGCAATCAGCCCCATCATTTT	CASRDSPGNQPHHF
NA	NA	TRBV5-5	TRBJ2-7	TGTGCCAGCAGCTCCCGGACAGTTACCTCCTACGAGCAGTACTTC	CASSSRTVTSYEQYF
TRBD1	few	TRBV2	TRBJ1-1	TGTGCCAGCAGGGCGGGACAGCTAAACACTGAAGCTTTCTTT	CASRAGQLNTEAFF
TRBD2	NA	TRBV7-6	TRBJ2-3	TGTGCCAGCAGCTTAGCGGCGCTAGCGGGAGTGGATACGCAGTATTTT	CASSLAALAGVDTQYF
TRBD2	NA	TRBV5-1	TRBJ2-5	TGCGCCAGCAGCTTGGAGGTTAGCGGGAGGGCCCGACAAGAGACCCAGTACTTC	CASSLEVSGRARQETQYF
NA	few	TRBV12-3/TRBV12-4	TRBJ2-6	TGTGCCAGCAGTGTACGGTCTGGGGCCAACGTCCTGACTTTC	CASSVRSGANVLTF
NA	NA	TRBV24-1	TRBJ1-2	TGTGCCACCAGTGACGAAGGGGGTTACGGCTATGGCTACACCTTC	CATSDEGGYGYGYTF
TRBD2	NA	TRBV18	TRBJ2-5	TGTGCCAGCTCAGAGGGACTAGCGGGACCAGAGACCCAGTACTTC	CASSEGLAGPETQYF
NA	few	TRBV3-1	TRBJ1-6	TGTGCCAGCAGCCAAGAAGTACCCGGGGCCGGACCCCTCCACTTT	CASSQEVPGAGPLHF
TRBD2	few	TRBV7-2	TRBJ2-7	TGTGCCAGCAGCTTAGTTCTAGCGGGAGTACCCTACGAGCAGTACTTC	CASSLVLAGVPYEQYF
NA	NA	TRBV20-1	TRBJ2-1	TGCAGTGCTTCCCGGGGGGACATCTCCTACAATGAGCAGTTCTTC	CSASRGDISYNEQFF
NA	few	TRBV9	TRBJ2-1	TGTGCCAGCAGCGTAGAGGACGCGGGTGGACATGAGCAGTTCTTC	CASSVEDAGGHEQFF
NA	NA	TRBV7-3	TRBJ2-7	TGTGCCAGCAGCTTAAGAGGTGGTAGCGTGAACGAGCAGTACTTC	CASSLRGGSVNEQYF
NA	NA	TRBV10-2	TRBJ2-7	TGCGCCAGCAGGAAAGGAGGAGGGGGCAACATCTACGAGCAGTACTTC	CASRKGGGGNIYEQYF
NA	many	TRBV7-2	TRBJ2-3	TGTGCCAGCAGCTTACGACCCCCAGATACGCAGTATTTT	CASSLRPPDTQYF
TRBD2	NA	TRBV14	TRBJ2-7	TGTGCCAGCAGCCTACTAGCGGGAGATCTACGCGAGCAGTACTTC	CASSLLAGDLREQYF
NA	NA	TRBV21-1	TRBJ2-1	TGTCCCAGCAGCAGGAGGGAGGGCAATGAGCAGTTCTTC	CPSSRREGNEQFF
NA	NA	TRBV9	TRBJ1-2	TGTGCCAGCAGCGGTTTAGGGATAGGTGATGGCTACACCTTC	CASSGLGIGDGYTF
NA	NA	TRBV4-2	TRBJ2-7	TGTGCCAGCAGCCAAGACCTTTCCGGGACTGTTTACGAGCAGTACTTC	CASSQDLSGTVYEQYF
TRBD2	NA	TRBV20-1	TRBJ2-1	TGCAGTGCTAGTCCCCCTAGCGGAATCAATGAGCAGTTCTTC	CSASPPSGINEQFF
NA	NA	TRBV19	TRBJ1-5	TGTGCCAGTAGTATAGATCCCTATAGCAATCAGCCCCAGCATTTT	CASSIDPYSNQPQHF
NA	few	TRBV7-9	TRBJ1-5	TGTGCCAGCAGCTCATGGGGATGGCCCCAGCATTTT	CASSSWGWPQHF
NA	NA	TRBV5-1	TRBJ1-4	TGCGCCAGCAGCTTGGACGGGGCCCGGACGTTTTTT	CASSLDGARTFF
NA	few	TRBV12-3/TRBV12-4	TRBJ1-6	TGTGCCAGCAGTACAGGGAACTCCTATAATTCACCCCTCCACTTT	CASSTGNSYNSPLHF